This entry is about one T cell receptor (beta chain). The source of the sample is a study of blood T cell repertoires in COVID-19. Study-wide context: Donors in the United States, Italy and Spain gave samples during acute or convalescent COVID-19. Sources were T cells, B-cell-depleted T cells, or PBMCs; the material itself was cDNA or gDNA.

This table comes from immunoSEQ multiplex PCR, and its TCRdb copy is limited to in-frame clones, with some not included. The sample includes 390,000 or so clones, around 86% seen only once; the top ten take roughly 1.4%. The J segment lost 4 bases and the V segment lost 4 bases, leaving 9 bases of the junction unmatched. This CDR3 spans 15 amino acids. Germline V gives CDR1 SGHVS, CDR2 FQNEAQ. V usage is TRBV7-8 and J usage is TRBJ2-5; 7 positions match TRBD1. The clonotype was recovered from a woman in her 30s with active or convalescent COVID-19. The sample was peripheral blood. The CDR3 DNA sequence: TGTGCCAGCAGCTCCCGTGCGACAGGGAGAGAGACCCAGTACTTC. Translating it yields CASSSRATGRETQYF.